The 27 T cell receptor beta chains given below trace back to one sample, sequenced in a study of blood T cell repertoires in COVID-19. The table came from immunoSEQ multiplex PCR; TCRdb's copy has only in-frame clones and leaves some out. The table records about 190,000 clones, 70% to 80% of them present only once. Sequences were obtained from peripheral blood. Every receptor here comes from a man in his fifties or sixties who had recovered from COVID-19.

V gene TRBV29-1 combines with J gene TRBJ1-2; D unclear. V shed 2 bases and J shed 4 bases, with 14 bases lying between them. The CDR3 has 14 residues. Per the germline V gene, CDR1 is SQVTM and CDR2 is ANQGSEA. In DNA form, the CDR3 reads TGCAGCGTTGAATTGACGGCTAGTAGCTATGGCTACACCTTC. It is translated as CSVELTASSYGYTF.

The chain recombines TRBV28 with TRBJ2-3; 7 positions match TRBD1. This CDR3 has 18 residues. Germline V gene lookup returns CDR1 MDHEN and CDR2 SYDVKM. The V segment lost 6 bases and the J segment 4 bases; nucleotides outside the gene matches: 19. The CDR3 DNA follows: TGTGCCAGCAGCCCTCTGGGCGGTGGCAGGGGGAATCCAGATACGCAGTATTTT. This gives the protein CASSPLGGGRGNPDTQYF.

The chain joins TRBV18 to TRBJ2-6; D perhaps matches TRBD1 (5 bases). Germline V gives CDR1 KGHSH, CDR2 LQKENI. CDR3 length: 17 amino acids. Trimming shortened V by 3 bases and J by 4 bases, and 16 bases separated the two germline ends. The CDR3 coding sequence is TGTGCCAGCTCACCTTACCCACCTAGGACAGGGGCCAACGTCCTGACTTTC. Amino acids: CASSPYPPRTGANVLTF.

Here the CDR3 DNA reads TGCAGTGCTAGTAGGACAGGGGAGAATGAAAAACTGTTTTTT. Its protein product is CSASRTGENEKLFF. The V gene is TRBV20-1, the J gene TRBJ1-4; TRBD1 matches at 9 bases. The CDR3 length is 14 residues. Trimming took 3 bases from V and 5 from J; bases not matched to a gene: 4. Germline V gene sequence: CDR1 DFQATT, CDR2 SNEGSKA (reference sequence).

J is TRBJ2-5 and V is TRBV5-4, with D possibly TRBD1 on 6 matching bases. The germline V and J ends were trimmed by 4 bases and 3 bases, with 13 bases remaining between them. Germline CDR1 reads SGHNT; CDR2 reads YYREEE (reference sequence). This CDR3 comprises 14 residues. As DNA, the CDR3 is TGTGCCAGCAGCCGAACCGACAGGAAAGAGACCCAGTACTTC. This encodes CASSRTDRKETQYF.

J is TRBJ2-7 and V is TRBV19; 7 nucleotides agree with TRBD1. The germline gives CDR1 LNHDA, CDR2 SQIVND (reference sequence). The CDR3 runs to 15 residues. V was pared by 5 bases and J by 2 bases, with 9 bases of the junction left unmatched. In nucleotides, the CDR3 is TGTGCCAGTAGTCCCCGCCGGGACAGTCCCTACGAGCAGTACTTC. It is translated as CASSPRRDSPYEQYF. The whole variable domain, filled in from reference TRBV19 and TRBJ2-7, reads DGGITQSPKYLFRKEGQNVTLSCEQNLNHDAMYWYRQDPGQGLRLIYYSQIVNDFQKGDIAEGYSVSREKKESFPLTVTSAQKNPTAFYLCASSPRRDSPYEQYFGPGTRLTVT.

The J gene is TRBJ1-1, the V gene TRBV7-9, with 7 bases fitting TRBD1. Germline V gene lookup returns CDR1 SEHNR and CDR2 FQNEAQ (reference sequence). The J segment lost 4 bases and the V segment lost 4 bases, leaving 9 bases of the junction unmatched. This CDR3 comprises 15 residues. For the CDR3, the DNA is TGTGCCAGCAGCTCCAGACAGGGTAGGGGCACTGAAGCTTTCTTT. It encodes CASSSRQGRGTEAFF. The full variable domain, completed using reference TRBV7-9 and TRBJ1-1, is DTGVSQNPRHKITKRGQNVTFRCDPISEHNRLYWYRQTLGQGPEFLTYFQNEAQLEKSRLLSDRFSAERPKGSFSTLEIQRTEQGDSAMYLCASSSRQGRGTEAFFGQGTRLTVV.

The V call is TRBV30, the J call TRBJ2-3; 9 bases are shared with TRBD2. The CDR3 spans 16 residues. The V gene end was trimmed by 1 base and the J gene end by 3 bases; junction bases not matched to a gene: 8. The V gene's germline CDR1 is GTSNPN and CDR2 SVGIG (reference sequence). CDR3 region: CAWSGEVSGGTDTQYF. CDR3 nucleotide sequence: TGTGCCTGGAGTGGCGAGGTTAGCGGGGGTACAGATACGCAGTATTTT.

A single count supports this clone. The chain carries TRBV30 and TRBJ1-1; no clear D gene. The V end was cut by 3 bases, the J end by 7 bases, with 21 bases between. This CDR3 has 15 residues. From germline, CDR1 is GTSNPN and CDR2 SVGIG (reference sequence). CDR3 in amino acids: CAWSEGRNPGSEAFF. CDR3 coding DNA: TGTGCCTGGAGCGAGGGAAGAAATCCAGGAAGTGAAGCTTTCTTT.

The chain carries TRBV18 and TRBJ2-4; TRBD2 matches at 13 bases. This CDR3 spans 21 amino acids. Germline V lookup: CDR1 KGHSH, CDR2 LQKENI. V lost 5 bases, J lost 0 bases, and 16 bases stayed unmatched. The CDR3 region is CASSDPGTSGDTSLAKNIQYF. The CDR3 nucleotides read TGTGCCAGCTCAGACCCCGGGACTAGCGGGGATACGTCACTAGCCAAAAACATTCAGTACTTC.

To note about this clone: Other DNA variants within this sample encode the same CDR3. The rearrangement uses TRBV28 and TRBJ2-7, with D maybe TRBD1 (5 bases). V was clipped by 6 bases and J by 0 bases, with 9 bases between them. The CDR3 has 13 residues. CDR1 and CDR2 (germline): MDHEN, SYDVKM. The CDR3 region is CASSRQHSYEQYF. The CDR3 nucleotides read TGTGCCAGCAGCAGACAGCACTCCTACGAGCAGTACTTC.

The chain joins TRBV6-1 to TRBJ2-3; TRBD2 agrees at 13 bases. The CDR3 runs to 18 residues. J was trimmed by 3 bases and V by 4 bases; bases with no gene match: 10. Looked up from germline, CDR1 is MNHNS and CDR2 is SASEGT. DNA of the CDR3: TGTGCCAGCAGTGCGATTAGGACTAGCGGGAGCTCGACAGATACGCAGTATTTT. It is translated as CASSAIRTSGSSTDTQYF.

The J gene is TRBJ1-2, the V gene TRBV27, with TRBD1 matching over 8 bases. This CDR3 spans 15 amino acids. Germline-derived CDR1 and CDR2 are MNHEY and SMNVEV (reference sequence). The J segment lost 4 bases and the V segment lost 5 bases, leaving 9 bases of the junction unmatched. DNA for the CDR3: TGTGCCAGCAGTGACGCAGGGGGCGTCGGCTATGGCTACACCTTC. Translating gives CASSDAGGVGYGYTF.

The V gene is TRBV19, the J gene TRBJ1-5, with D hard to call. The V end lost 1 base, the J end lost 4 bases, and 5 bases lay between the germline ends. Germline V gene sequence: CDR1 LNHDA, CDR2 SQIVND (reference sequence). CDR3 size: 13 residues. CDR3 in DNA: TGTGCCAGTAGTATAGGGCCTAATCAGCCCCAGCATTTT. Translation: CASSIGPNQPQHF.

The chain is built from TRBV9 and TRBJ2-3, with D hard to call. Trimming stripped 0 bases from V and 0 bases from J, with 8 bases between. Germline CDR1 reads SGDLS; CDR2 reads YYNGEE. There are 15 residues in the CDR3. For the CDR3, the DNA is TGTGCCAGCAGCGTAGATCCTGGCAGCACAGATACGCAGTATTTT. It is translated as CASSVDPGSTDTQYF.

The J gene is TRBJ2-1, the V gene TRBV10-1, with D perhaps matching TRBD1 (5 bases). Trimming removed 1 base from V and 0 bases from J, with 7 bases in between. Germline V gives CDR1 WNHNN, CDR2 SYGVQD (reference sequence). CDR3 length equals 15 residues. Written as DNA, the CDR3 is TGCGCCAGCAGTGAGTACAGGAGCTCCTACAATGAGCAGTTCTTC. Its translation is CASSEYRSSYNEQFF.

As for this clone: A single base separates this from a much larger clone, so it may be a read error. The sample holds other DNA sequences that translate to the same CDR3. The chain recombines TRBV5-1 with TRBJ1-1, with 10 bases identical to TRBD1. This CDR3 is 14 amino acids long. The ends lost 4 bases at V and 1 base at J; junction bases unmatched: 1. Germline CDR1 is SGHRS and CDR2 is YFSETQ. The CDR3 DNA follows: TGCGCCAGCAGCCGGGACAGGGGGAACACTGAAGCTTTCTTT. Protein: CASSRDRGNTEAFF.

This chain joins TRBV30 and TRBJ2-1; TRBD2 might be the D (6 bases). The CDR3 is 13 amino acids. Trimming took 4 bases from V and 1 from J, leaving 8 bases between them. Germline loops: CDR1 GTSNPN, CDR2 SVGIG (reference sequence). CDR3 coding DNA: TGTGCCTGGAATCGGGGGTCCTACAATGAGCAGTTCTTC. Encoded protein: CAWNRGSYNEQFF. Full variable domain (rest looked up from reference TRBV30 and TRBJ2-1): SQTIHQWPATLVQPVGSPLSLECTVEGTSNPNLYWYRQAAGRGLQLLFYSVGIGQISSEVPQNLSASRPQDRQFILSSKKLLLSDSGFYLCAWNRGSYNEQFFGPGTRLTVL.

The V gene is TRBV5-4, the J gene TRBJ2-1; 7 nucleotides line up with TRBD2. Unmatched junction bases numbered 13, after V lost 4 bases and J lost 9 bases. This CDR3 has 15 amino acids. Germline V gene sequence: CDR1 SGHNT, CDR2 YYREEE (reference sequence). For the CDR3, the DNA is TGTGCCAGCAGCCGGGAGGCAGTGTCGTGGGGTGAGCAGTTCTTC. Translating it yields CASSREAVSWGEQFF. Variable domain in full (rest from reference TRBV5-4 and TRBJ2-1): ETGVTQSPTHLIKTRGQQVTLRCSSQSGHNTVSWYQQALGQGPQFIFQYYREEENGRGNFPPRFSGLQFPNYSSELNVNALELDDSALYLCASSREAVSWGEQFFGPGTRLTVL.

This clone was counted only a few times. The chain joins TRBV28 to TRBJ1-4; D unresolved. In germline, CDR1 is MDHEN, CDR2 SYDVKM. V lost 5 bases, J lost 7 bases, and 17 bases lay in between. This CDR3 is 15 amino acids long. The CDR3 spells CASSPPSGGREKLFF. CDR3 sequence (DNA): TGTGCCAGCAGTCCCCCCTCGGGAGGGCGTGAAAAACTGTTTTTT.

This clone was counted a few times. This sequence joins TRBV5-5 and TRBJ1-2, with TRBD1 as a possible D gene (5 bases). This CDR3 spans 14 amino acids. V was pared by 0 bases and J by 6 bases, with 12 bases between. Germline CDR1 is SGHKS and CDR2 is YYEKEE (reference sequence). The CDR3 DNA reads as TGTGCCAGCAGCTTGGAGTCGGGGGGAAATGGCTACACCTTC. Its protein is CASSLESGGNGYTF.

In its sample, this clone was seen once. The CDR3 loop reads CASSLVGWGGSNQPQHF. The CDR3, as DNA: TGTGCCAGCAGCTTAGTGGGTTGGGGAGGCAGCAATCAGCCCCAGCATTTT. The chain uses TRBV7-2 and TRBJ1-5; the D is unclear. The V gene's germline CDR1 is SGHTA and CDR2 FQGNSA. Trimming removed 1 base at V and 1 base at J, with 14 bases between. The CDR3 totals 17 residues.

This sequence joins TRBV3-1 (or the pseudogene TRBV3-2) and TRBJ2-7, with D tentatively TRBD2 (5 bases). The ends were cut back, 3 bases at V and 3 bases at J, with 9 bases in the middle. CDR1 and CDR2 from the germline V gene are LGHDT and YNNKEL (reference sequence). The CDR3 has 13 residues. The CDR3 sequence: CASSQNRDYEQYF. In nucleotides, the CDR3 is TGTGCCAGCAGCCAGAACCGGGACTACGAGCAGTACTTC.

The chain uses TRBV3-1 (or the pseudogene TRBV3-2) and TRBJ1-2, with D tentatively TRBD1 (5 bases). Germline V lookup: CDR1 LGHDT, CDR2 YNNKEL (reference sequence). V was clipped by 4 bases and J by 4 bases, with 16 bases between them. The CDR3 contains 15 residues. The CDR3 loop reads CASSPSWQGGYGYTF. In DNA, the CDR3 is TGTGCCAGCAGCCCCAGTTGGCAGGGAGGCTATGGCTACACCTTC.

This clone was counted a few times. The V and J genes are TRBV29-1 and TRBJ2-3; 9 positions match TRBD1. Germline V gene sequence: CDR1 SQVTM, CDR2 ANQGSEA. This CDR3 is 16 amino acids long. The V and J ends lost 2 bases and 0 bases, in that order; junction bases with no gene match: 6. CDR3 protein: CSVESPGTGSTDTQYF. The CDR3 DNA is TGCAGCGTTGAAAGCCCCGGGACAGGGAGCACAGATACGCAGTATTTT.

This sequence joins TRBV28 and TRBJ1-1; D unresolved. The CDR3 extends over 14 amino acids. V gave up 6 bases and J gave up 5 bases, with 16 bases separating them. Germline V gives CDR1 MDHEN, CDR2 SYDVKM. The CDR3 sequence is CASRLRRVRTEAFF. The CDR3 coding sequence is TGTGCCAGCAGACTCCGACGGGTAAGGACTGAAGCTTTCTTT.

The chain is built from TRBV6-6 and TRBJ2-7; TRBD1 agrees at 7 bases. The CDR3 contains 12 residues. Germline values: CDR1 MNHNY, CDR2 SVGAGI (reference sequence). After removal of 5 bases from V and 4 bases from J, the junction contained 2 bases not matched to a gene. For the CDR3, the DNA is TGTGCCAGCAGTAACAGGGGTTACGAGCAGTACTTC. Protein: CASSNRGYEQYF.